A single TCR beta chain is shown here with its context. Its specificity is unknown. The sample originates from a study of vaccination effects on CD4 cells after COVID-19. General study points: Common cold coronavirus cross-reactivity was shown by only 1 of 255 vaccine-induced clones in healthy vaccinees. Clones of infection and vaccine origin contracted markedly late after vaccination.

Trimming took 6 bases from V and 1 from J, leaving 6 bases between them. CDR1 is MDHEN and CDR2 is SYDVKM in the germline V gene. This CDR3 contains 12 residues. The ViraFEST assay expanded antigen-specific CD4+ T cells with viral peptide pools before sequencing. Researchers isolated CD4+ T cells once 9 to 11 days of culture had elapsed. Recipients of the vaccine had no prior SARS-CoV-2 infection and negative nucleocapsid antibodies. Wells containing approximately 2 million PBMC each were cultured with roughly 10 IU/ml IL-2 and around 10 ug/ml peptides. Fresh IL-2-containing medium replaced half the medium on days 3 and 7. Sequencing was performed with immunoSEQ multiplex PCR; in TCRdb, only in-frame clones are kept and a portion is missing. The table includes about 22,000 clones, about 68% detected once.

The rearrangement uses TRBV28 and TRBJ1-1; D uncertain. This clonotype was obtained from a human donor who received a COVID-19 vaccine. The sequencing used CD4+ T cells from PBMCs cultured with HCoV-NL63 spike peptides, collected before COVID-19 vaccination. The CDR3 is CASSRQNTEAFF. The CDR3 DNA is TGTGCCAGCAGCCGTCAGAACACTGAAGCTTTCTTT.